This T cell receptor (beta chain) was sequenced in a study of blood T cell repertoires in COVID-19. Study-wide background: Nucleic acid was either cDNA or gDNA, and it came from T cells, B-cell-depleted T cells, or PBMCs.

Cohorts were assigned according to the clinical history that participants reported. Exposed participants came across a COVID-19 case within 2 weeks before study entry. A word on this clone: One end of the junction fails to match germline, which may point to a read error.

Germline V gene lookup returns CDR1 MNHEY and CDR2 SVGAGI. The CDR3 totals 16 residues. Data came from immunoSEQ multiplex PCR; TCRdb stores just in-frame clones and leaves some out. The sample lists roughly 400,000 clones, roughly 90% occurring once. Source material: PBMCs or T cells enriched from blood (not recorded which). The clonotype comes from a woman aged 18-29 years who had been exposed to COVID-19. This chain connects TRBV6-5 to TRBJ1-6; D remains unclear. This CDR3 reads CASTYRRSSYNSPLHF. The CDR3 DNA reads TGTGCCAGCACTTACCGCCGCAGCTCCTATAATTCACCCCTCCACTTT.